These T cell receptor beta chains were read from a single sample in a study of T cell changes during pregnancy in multiple sclerosis. Using immunoSEQ multiplex PCR, the repertoire was profiled, and TCRdb retains in-frame clones only, with some absent. The top ten hold 6.2% of the sample, which has about 120,000 clones, approximately 93% seen once. The sequencing here drew on peripheral blood, taken before pregnancy. These receptors were taken from a female donor with multiple sclerosis, enrolled in a pregnancy study. CDR3s include the opening cysteine and the closing phenylalanine or tryptophan. D genes are given only for firm matches. Part of the rows lack a size; the others show once, few, many or a class for expanded clones.

NA	TRBV5-1	TRBD1	TRBJ2-2	CASSFGTGGTGELFF	TGCGCCAGCAGCTTCGGGACAGGGGGCACCGGGGAGCTGTTTTTT
NA	TRBV29-1	NA	TRBJ1-1	CSVGHAGRNTEAFF	TGCAGCGTCGGACATGCCGGGAGGAACACTGAAGCTTTCTTT
NA	TRBV5-1	NA	TRBJ2-7	CASSLDRYEQYF	TGCGCCAGCAGCTTGGATCGGTACGAGCAGTACTTC
NA	TRBV5-1	NA	TRBJ1-5	CASSLAGGGQPQHF	TGCGCCAGCAGCTTGGCTGGGGGGGGGCAGCCCCAGCATTTT
NA	TRBV7-2	TRBD1	TRBJ1-5	CASSLAGGTGSNQPQHF	TGTGCCAGCAGCTTAGCCGGGGGGACAGGTAGCAATCAGCCCCAGCATTTT
NA	TRBV19	NA	TRBJ1-1	CASNKGDTEAFF	TGTGCCAGTAACAAGGGGGATACTGAAGCTTTCTTT
NA	TRBV7-9	TRBD2	TRBJ2-7	CASSLQGLAGPNSYEQYF	TGTGCCAGCAGCTTACAGGGACTAGCGGGCCCAAACTCCTACGAGCAGTACTTC
NA	TRBV7-9	NA	TRBJ1-4	CASSLGQGEKLFF	TGTGCCAGCAGCTTGGGACAAGGGGAAAAACTGTTTTTT
few	TRBV20-1	NA	TRBJ1-1	CSASGMLEAFF	TGCAGTGCTTCAGGGATGCTTGAAGCTTTCTTT
NA	TRBV6-6	NA	TRBJ1-2	CASSPSFTGNYGYTF	TGTGCCAGCAGCCCTTCGTTCACAGGGAACTATGGCTACACCTTC
NA	TRBV29-1	TRBD1	TRBJ1-1	CSAPQGANTEAFF	TGCAGCGCCCCACAGGGGGCGAATACTGAAGCTTTCTTT
NA	TRBV19	TRBD1	TRBJ2-5	CASSISSDRAETQYF	TGTGCCAGTAGTATATCATCGGACAGGGCAGAGACCCAGTACTTC
NA	TRBV4-1	TRBD2	TRBJ2-7	CASSQVSGRAYEQYF	TGCGCCAGCAGCCAAGTCAGCGGGAGGGCCTACGAGCAGTACTTC
NA	TRBV19	TRBD2	TRBJ2-1	CASSRLAGGRSYNEQFF	TGTGCCAGTAGTCGACTAGCGGGAGGAAGATCCTACAATGAGCAGTTCTTC
NA	TRBV27	NA	TRBJ2-7	CASSLGLAYEQYF	TGTGCCAGCAGTTTGGGTCTAGCCTACGAGCAGTACTTC